This TCR beta chain was captured by sequencing in a study of T cell responses to AZD1222 COVID-19 vaccine. Study results and limitations: Donors were largely white British and mainly female; clonal diversity was possibly underestimated. Seropositivity was recorded at baseline in only six AZD1222 recipients. Repertoires in all cases were sampled only once the peak T cell response had passed.

CDR3 length: 15 residues. Looked up from germline, CDR1 is MDHEN and CDR2 is SYDVKM. Trimming at V came to 6 bases and at J to 6 bases, leaving 13 bases not matched to a gene. Clones were sequenced by immunoSEQ multiplex PCR, and TCRdb holds only the in-frame ones, with some missing. The table includes roughly 70,000 clones, about 91% detected once. This clone was recorded only once. Antigen specificity is unknown. Second-dose groups at about 4 or about 12 weeks were pooled. The sample was peripheral blood, taken 28 days after the second AZD1222 dose. The chain links TRBV28 to TRBJ1-2; TRBD1 matches 7 bases. This clonotype was obtained from an adult who received the AZD1222 COVID-19 vaccine. The chain's CDR3 is CASRHPGGSEDGYTF. DNA of the CDR3: TGTGCCAGCAGGCACCCAGGGGGGTCTGAGGATGGCTACACCTTC.